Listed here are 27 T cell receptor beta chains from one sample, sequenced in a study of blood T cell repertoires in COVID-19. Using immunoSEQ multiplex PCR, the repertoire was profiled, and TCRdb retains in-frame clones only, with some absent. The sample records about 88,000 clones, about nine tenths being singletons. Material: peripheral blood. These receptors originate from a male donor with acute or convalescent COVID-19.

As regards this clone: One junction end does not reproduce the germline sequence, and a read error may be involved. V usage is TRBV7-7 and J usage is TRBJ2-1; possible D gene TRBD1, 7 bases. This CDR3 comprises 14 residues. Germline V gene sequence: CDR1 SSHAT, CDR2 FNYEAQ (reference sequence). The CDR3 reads CASSLGGTDNEQFF. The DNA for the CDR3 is TGTGCTAGCAGCTTAGGGGGGACAGACAATGAGCAGTTCTTC.

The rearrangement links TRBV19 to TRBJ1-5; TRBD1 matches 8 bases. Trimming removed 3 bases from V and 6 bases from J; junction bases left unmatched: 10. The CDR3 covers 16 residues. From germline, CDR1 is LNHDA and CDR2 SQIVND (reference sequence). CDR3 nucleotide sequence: TGTGCCAGTAGTATTCGCAGGGGGCGTAACGGTCAGCCCCAGCATTTT. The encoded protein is CASSIRRGRNGQPQHF. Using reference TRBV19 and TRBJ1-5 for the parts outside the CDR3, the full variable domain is DGGITQSPKYLFRKEGQNVTLSCEQNLNHDAMYWYRQDPGQGLRLIYYSQIVNDFQKGDIAEGYSVSREKKESFPLTVTSAQKNPTAFYLCASSIRRGRNGQPQHFGDGTRLSIL.

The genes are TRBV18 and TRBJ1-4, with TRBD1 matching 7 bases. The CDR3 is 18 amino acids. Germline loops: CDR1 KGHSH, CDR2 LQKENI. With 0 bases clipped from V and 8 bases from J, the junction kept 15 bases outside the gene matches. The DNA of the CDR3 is TGTGCCAGCTCACCACCGTCCCGGGACAGCTTTCCAGAAGAAAAACTGTTTTTT. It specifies CASSPPSRDSFPEEKLFF.

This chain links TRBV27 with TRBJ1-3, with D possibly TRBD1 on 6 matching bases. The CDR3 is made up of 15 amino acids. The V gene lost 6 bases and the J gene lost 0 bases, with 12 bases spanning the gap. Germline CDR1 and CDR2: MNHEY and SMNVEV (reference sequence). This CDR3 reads CASRKGVRSGNTIYF. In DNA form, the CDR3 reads TGTGCCAGCAGGAAGGGGGTCCGCTCTGGAAACACCATATATTTT.

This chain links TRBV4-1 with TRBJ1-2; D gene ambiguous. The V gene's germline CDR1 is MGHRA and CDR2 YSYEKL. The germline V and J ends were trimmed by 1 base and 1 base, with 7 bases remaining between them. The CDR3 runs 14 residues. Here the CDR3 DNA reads TGCGCCAGCAGCCAAGTTTACAGTAACTATGGCTACACCTTC. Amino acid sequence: CASSQVYSNYGYTF.

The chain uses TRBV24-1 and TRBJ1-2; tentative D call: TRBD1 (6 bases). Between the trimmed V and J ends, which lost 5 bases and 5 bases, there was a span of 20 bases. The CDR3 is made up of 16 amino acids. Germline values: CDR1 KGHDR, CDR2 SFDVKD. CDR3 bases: TGTGCCACCAGTGCGGGGGGAGAGGGGGAGAGATATGGCTACACCTTC. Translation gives CATSAGGEGERYGYTF.

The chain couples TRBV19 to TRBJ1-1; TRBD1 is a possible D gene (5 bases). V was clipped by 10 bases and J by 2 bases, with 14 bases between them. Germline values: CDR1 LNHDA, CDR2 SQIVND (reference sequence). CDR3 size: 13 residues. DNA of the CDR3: TGTGCCACCGTTGCGAGGACAAACACTGAAGCTTTCTTT. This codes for CATVARTNTEAFF.

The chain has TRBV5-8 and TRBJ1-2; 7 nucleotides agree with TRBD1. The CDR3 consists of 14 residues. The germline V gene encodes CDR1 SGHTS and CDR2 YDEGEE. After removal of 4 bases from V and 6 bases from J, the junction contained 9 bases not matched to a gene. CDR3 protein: CASSPGQTDHGYTF. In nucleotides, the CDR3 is TGTGCCAGCAGCCCGGGACAGACGGACCATGGCTACACCTTC. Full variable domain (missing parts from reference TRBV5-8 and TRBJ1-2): EAGVTQSPTHLIKTRGQQATLRCSPISGHTSVYWYQQALGLGLQFLLWYDEGEERNRGNFPPRFSGRQFPNYSSELNVNALELEDSALYLCASSPGQTDHGYTFGSGTRLTVV.

This CDR3 reads CASSFQAQNTEAFF. CDR3 in DNA: TGCGCCAGCAGCTTTCAGGCGCAGAACACTGAAGCTTTCTTT. The V gene is TRBV5-1, the J gene TRBJ1-1; D is undetermined. The germline V and J ends were trimmed by 2 bases and 1 base, with 9 bases remaining between them. Germline V gene lookup returns CDR1 SGHRS and CDR2 YFSETQ. The CDR3 loop spans 14 amino acids.

The CDR3 loop reads CASSRTENNSPLHF. The CDR3 bases are TGTGCCAGCAGTCGGACAGAAAATAATTCACCCCTCCACTTT. J is TRBJ1-6 and V is TRBV6-5, with D possibly matching TRBD1 (6 bases). The CDR3 sequence is 14 residues long. V lost 5 bases, J lost 5 bases, and 10 bases lay in between. Germline V lookup: CDR1 MNHEY, CDR2 SVGAGI.

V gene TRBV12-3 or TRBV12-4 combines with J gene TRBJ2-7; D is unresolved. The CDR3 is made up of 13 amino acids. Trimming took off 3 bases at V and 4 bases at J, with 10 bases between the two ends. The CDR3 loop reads CASSFETRYEQYF. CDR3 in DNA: TGTGCCAGCAGTTTCGAAACGAGGTACGAGCAGTACTTC.

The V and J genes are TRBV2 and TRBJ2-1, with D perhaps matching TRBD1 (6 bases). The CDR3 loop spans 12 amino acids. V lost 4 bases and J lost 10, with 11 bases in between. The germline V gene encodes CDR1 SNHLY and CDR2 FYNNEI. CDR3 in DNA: TGTGCCAGCAGTGTGGGGGCCGGGGAGCAGTTCTTC. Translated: CASSVGAGEQFF. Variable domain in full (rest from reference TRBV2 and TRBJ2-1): EPEVTQTPSHQVTQMGQEVILRCVPISNHLYFYWYRQILGQKVEFLVSFYNNEISEKSEIFDDQFSVERPDGSNFTLKIRSTKLEDSAMYFCASSVGAGEQFFGPGTRLTVL.

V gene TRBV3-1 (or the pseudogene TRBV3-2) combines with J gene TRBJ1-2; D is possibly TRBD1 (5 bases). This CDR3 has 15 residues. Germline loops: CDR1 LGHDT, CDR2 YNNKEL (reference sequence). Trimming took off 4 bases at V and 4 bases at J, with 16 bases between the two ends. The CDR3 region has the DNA TGTGCCAGCAGCCCGCGTCCCGGGGGGGGCTATGGCTACACCTTC. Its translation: CASSPRPGGGYGYTF.

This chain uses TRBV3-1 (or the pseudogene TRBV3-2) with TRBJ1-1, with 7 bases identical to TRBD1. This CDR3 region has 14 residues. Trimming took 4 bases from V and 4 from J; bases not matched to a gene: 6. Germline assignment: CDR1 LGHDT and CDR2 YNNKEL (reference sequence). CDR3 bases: TGTGCCAGCAGCCGACAGGGAATAGGCACTGAAGCTTTCTTT. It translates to CASSRQGIGTEAFF.

CDR3 DNA: TGTGCCAGCAGCCAAGGGTCGGCCGGGGAGCTGTTTTTT. Encoded protein: CASSQGSAGELFF. The chain recombines TRBV3-1 (or the pseudogene TRBV3-2) with TRBJ2-2; D gene uncertain. The CDR3 loop spans 13 amino acids. CDR1 LGHDT and CDR2 YNNKEL come from the germline V gene (reference sequence). Trimming left V 1 base short and J 6 bases short, with 6 bases between.

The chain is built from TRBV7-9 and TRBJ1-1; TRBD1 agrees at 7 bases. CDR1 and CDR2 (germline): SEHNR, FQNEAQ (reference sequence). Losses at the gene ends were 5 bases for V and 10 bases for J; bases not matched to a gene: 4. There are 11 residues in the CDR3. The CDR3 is CASSTQGGAFF. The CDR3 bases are TGTGCCAGCAGCACCCAGGGGGGAGCTTTCTTT.

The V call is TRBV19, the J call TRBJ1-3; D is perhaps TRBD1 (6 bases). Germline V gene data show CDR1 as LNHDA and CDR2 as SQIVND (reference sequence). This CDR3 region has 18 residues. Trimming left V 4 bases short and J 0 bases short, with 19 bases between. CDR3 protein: CASSKPRDGGTSGNTIYF. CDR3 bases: TGTGCCAGTAGTAAACCCCGGGATGGGGGCACCTCTGGAAACACCATATATTTT.

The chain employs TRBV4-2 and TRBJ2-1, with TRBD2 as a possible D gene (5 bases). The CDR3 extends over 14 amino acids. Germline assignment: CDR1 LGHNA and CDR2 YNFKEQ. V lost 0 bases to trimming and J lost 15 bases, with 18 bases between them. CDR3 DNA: TGTGCCAGCAGCCAAGATAGGCTAGCTGGCCCTTTGTTCTTC. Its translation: CASSQDRLAGPLFF.

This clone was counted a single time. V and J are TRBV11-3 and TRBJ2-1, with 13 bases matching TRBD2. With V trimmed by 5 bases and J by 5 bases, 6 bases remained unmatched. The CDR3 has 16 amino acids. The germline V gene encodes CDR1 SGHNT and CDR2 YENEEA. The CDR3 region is CASSVGTSGADNEQFF. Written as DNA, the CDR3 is TGTGCCAGCAGCGTAGGGACTAGCGGGGCAGACAATGAGCAGTTCTTC.

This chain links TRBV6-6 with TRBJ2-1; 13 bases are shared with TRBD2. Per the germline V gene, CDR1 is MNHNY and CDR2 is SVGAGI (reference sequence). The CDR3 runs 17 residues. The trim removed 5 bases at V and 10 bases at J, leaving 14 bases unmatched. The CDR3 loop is CASSRRPGLAGPEEQFF. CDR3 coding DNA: TGTGCCAGCAGTCGACGGCCGGGACTAGCGGGGCCTGAGGAGCAGTTCTTC.

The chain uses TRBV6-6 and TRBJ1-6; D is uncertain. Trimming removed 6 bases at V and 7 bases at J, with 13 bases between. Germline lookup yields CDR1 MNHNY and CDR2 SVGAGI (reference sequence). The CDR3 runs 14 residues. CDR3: CASSQNDGNSPLHF. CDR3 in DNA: TGTGCCAGCAGCCAGAATGACGGGAATTCACCCCTCCACTTT.

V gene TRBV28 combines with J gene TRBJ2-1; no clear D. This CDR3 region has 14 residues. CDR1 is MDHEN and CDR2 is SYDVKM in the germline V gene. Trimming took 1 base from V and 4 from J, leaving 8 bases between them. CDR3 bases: TGTGCCAGCAGTTTATCCCACAGTTACAATGAGCAGTTCTTC. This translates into CASSLSHSYNEQFF.

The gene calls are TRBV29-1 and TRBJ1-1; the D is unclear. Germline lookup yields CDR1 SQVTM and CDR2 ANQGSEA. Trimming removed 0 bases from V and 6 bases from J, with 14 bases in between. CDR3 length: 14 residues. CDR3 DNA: TGCAGCGTTGAAGACCGGTCGAGGGTGCCTGAAGCTTTCTTT. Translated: CSVEDRSRVPEAFF.

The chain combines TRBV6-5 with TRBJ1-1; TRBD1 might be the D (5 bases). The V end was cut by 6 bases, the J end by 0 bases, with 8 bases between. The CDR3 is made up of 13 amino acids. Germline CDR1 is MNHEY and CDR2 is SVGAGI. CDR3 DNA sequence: TGTGCCAGCAGAGACAGCATGAACACTGAAGCTTTCTTT. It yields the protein CASRDSMNTEAFF.

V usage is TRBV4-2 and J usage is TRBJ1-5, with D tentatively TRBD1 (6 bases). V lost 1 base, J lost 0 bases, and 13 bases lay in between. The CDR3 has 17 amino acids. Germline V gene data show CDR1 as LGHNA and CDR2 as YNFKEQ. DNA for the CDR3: TGTGCCAGCAGCCAAGGCCAGGGGCCGAATAGCAATCAGCCCCAGCATTTT. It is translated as CASSQGQGPNSNQPQHF.

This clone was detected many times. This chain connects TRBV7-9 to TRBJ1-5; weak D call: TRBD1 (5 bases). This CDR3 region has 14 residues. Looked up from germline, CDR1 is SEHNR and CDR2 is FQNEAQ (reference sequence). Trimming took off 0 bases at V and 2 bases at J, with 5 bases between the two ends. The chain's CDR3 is CASSLAGGNQPQHF. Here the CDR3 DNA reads TGTGCCAGCAGCTTAGCAGGGGGCAATCAGCCCCAGCATTTT. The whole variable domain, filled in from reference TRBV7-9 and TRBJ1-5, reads DTGVSQNPRHKITKRGQNVTFRCDPISEHNRLYWYRQTLGQGPEFLTYFQNEAQLEKSRLLSDRFSAERPKGSFSTLEIQRTEQGDSAMYLCASSLAGGNQPQHFGDGTRLSIL.

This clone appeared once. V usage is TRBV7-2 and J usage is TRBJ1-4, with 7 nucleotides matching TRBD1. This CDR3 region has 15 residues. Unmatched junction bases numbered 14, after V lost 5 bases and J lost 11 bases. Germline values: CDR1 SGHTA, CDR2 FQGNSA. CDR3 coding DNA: TGTGCCAGCAGCCGCGGACAGGACCAGGACGTGAAACTGTTTTTT. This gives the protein CASSRGQDQDVKLFF.